A single sample gave rise to the 18 T cell receptor beta chains below, sequenced in a study of beta chain features in type 1 diabetes. Sequenced material consisted of expressed TCRB transcripts (all of the isolated RNA was reverse transcribed). Assay used: immunoSEQ multiplex PCR; TCRdb lists only in-frame clones, some missing. Here the sample spans about 360,000 clones, roughly 12% being singletons. The source material was naive CD4+ T cells from blood. The source is a man younger than 30 in good health.

This clone was detected only a few times. V and J are TRBV6-5 and TRBJ2-5; possibly TRBD2 for D (6 bases). The CDR3 loop spans 14 amino acids. V dropped 4 bases and J dropped 1 base, with 10 bases sitting between them. Per the germline V gene, CDR1 is MNHEY and CDR2 is SVGAGI. CDR3 DNA sequence: TGTGCCAGCAGTTGGGGGGAAACCCAAGAGACCCAGTACTTC. Translation gives CASSWGETQETQYF.

This clone was seen a few times. The chain couples TRBV28 to TRBJ1-2, with D perhaps matching TRBD1 (6 bases). Germline lookup yields CDR1 MDHEN and CDR2 SYDVKM. Trimming cost V 6 bases and J 4 bases, with 15 bases left between them. The CDR3 extends over 14 amino acids. The DNA of the CDR3 is TGTGCCAGCAGCCTGCAGGGGCCGGCCTATGGCTACACCTTC. It codes for CASSLQGPAYGYTF.

J is TRBJ1-2 and V is TRBV7-9, with no clear D. CDR3 size: 13 residues. The V end lost 1 base, the J end lost 8 bases, and 11 bases lay between the germline ends. Germline V lookup: CDR1 SEHNR, CDR2 FQNEAQ (reference sequence). CDR3 sequence (DNA): TGTGCCAGCAGCTTAGTTCCGGGATCCGGCTACACCTTC. This encodes CASSLVPGSGYTF.

This clone was seen a handful of times. The rearrangement joins TRBV9 to TRBJ2-7, with a tentative D call TRBD2 (6 bases). The CDR3 has 15 amino acids. Germline CDR1 reads SGDLS; CDR2 reads YYNGEE. Trimming took 4 bases from V and 0 from J, leaving 14 bases between them. The CDR3 nucleotides are TGTGCCAGCAGCCGCCTCGGGGACTCCTCCTACGAGCAGTACTTC. This codes for CASSRLGDSSYEQYF.

This clone was counted only a few times. The J gene is TRBJ2-3, the V gene TRBV18, with 9 bases matching TRBD2. Germline V gene sequence: CDR1 KGHSH, CDR2 LQKENI. Trimming removed 5 bases from V and 0 bases from J; junction bases left unmatched: 3. The CDR3 consists of 15 residues. CDR3: CASSTTSGSTDTQYF. Written as DNA, the CDR3 is TGTGCCAGCTCAACGACTAGCGGAAGCACAGATACGCAGTATTTT.

This clone was seen a few times. The chain combines TRBV7-2 with TRBJ1-1, with 9 positions matching TRBD1. The V and J ends lost 4 bases and 13 bases, in that order; junction bases with no gene match: 7. Germline V gene lookup returns CDR1 SGHTA and CDR2 FQGNSA. There are 12 residues in the CDR3. Here the CDR3 reads CASSSGQGLCFF. CDR3 nucleotide sequence: TGTGCCAGCAGCTCAGGACAGGGGTTATGTTTCTTT.

In this sample, this clone turned up a few times. This chain links TRBV15 with TRBJ2-3; 11 bases fit TRBD2. The CDR3 spans 17 residues. CDR1 and CDR2 from the germline V gene are LNHNV and YYDKDF (reference sequence). The J segment lost 3 bases and the V segment lost 3 bases, leaving 8 bases of the junction unmatched. CDR3 sequence: CATSSGLAGGSTDTQYF. For the CDR3, the DNA is TGTGCCACCAGCAGCGGGCTAGCGGGAGGCAGTACAGATACGCAGTATTTT.

This clone was seen more than once but under ten times. The chain carries TRBV28 and TRBJ1-6, with a weak D call TRBD1 (6 bases). The CDR3 runs 13 residues. The germline gives CDR1 MDHEN, CDR2 SYDVKM. The V end was cut by 8 bases, the J end by 9 bases, with 14 bases between. This CDR3 reads CASGQINRSPLHF. The CDR3 nucleotides are TGTGCCAGCGGACAGATTAATCGTTCACCCCTCCACTTT.

The rearrangement uses TRBV5-1 and TRBJ1-1; D is uncertain. The V gene's germline CDR1 is SGHRS and CDR2 YFSETQ. Trimming pared 4 bases from V and 1 base from J, leaving 8 bases between. The CDR3 length is 13 residues. CDR3 sequence (DNA): TGCGCCAGCAGCAGGCCAGGGAACACTGAAGCTTTCTTT. This translates into CASSRPGNTEAFF.

The chain has TRBV6-5 and TRBJ2-5, with D possibly TRBD2 on 5 matching bases. The CDR3 covers 15 residues. CDR1 and CDR2 (germline): MNHEY, SVGAGI. The V and J ends lost 0 bases and 1 base respectively, with 9 bases between them. The CDR3 sequence: CASSYSMGVQETQYF. The CDR3 DNA reads TGTGCCAGCAGTTACTCTATGGGAGTCCAAGAGACCCAGTACTTC.

This clone was counted at least ten times. The chain couples TRBV7-9 to TRBJ2-1; 9 bases align to TRBD2. The V gene's germline CDR1 is SEHNR and CDR2 FQNEAQ (reference sequence). CDR3 length: 14 amino acids. Losses at the gene ends were 2 bases for V and 5 bases for J; bases not matched to a gene: 1. This CDR3 reads CASSLLAGNNEQFF. In nucleotides, the CDR3 is TGTGCCAGCAGCTTACTAGCGGGGAACAATGAGCAGTTCTTC. The full variable domain, completed using reference TRBV7-9 and TRBJ2-1, is DTGVSQNPRHKITKRGQNVTFRCDPISEHNRLYWYRQTLGQGPEFLTYFQNEAQLEKSRLLSDRFSAERPKGSFSTLEIQRTEQGDSAMYLCASSLLAGNNEQFFGPGTRLTVL.

The chain has TRBV19 and TRBJ2-1; perhaps TRBD1 as D (6 bases). V lost 6 bases, J lost 7 bases, and 7 bases lay in between. The CDR3 is made up of 11 amino acids. Looked up from germline, CDR1 is LNHDA and CDR2 is SQIVND (reference sequence). The CDR3 DNA reads TGTGCCAGTAGGCAGGGGAATGAGCAGTTCTTC. This encodes CASRQGNEQFF.

This clone was recorded a few times. The rearrangement joins TRBV18 to TRBJ2-1; D is unresolved. The CDR3 consists of 15 residues. Trimming left V 1 base short and J 7 bases short, with 14 bases between. Looked up from germline, CDR1 is KGHSH and CDR2 is LQKENI. The CDR3 here is CASSPLLDVKNEQFF. The CDR3 nucleotides are TGTGCCAGCTCACCACTCCTAGACGTGAAGAATGAGCAGTTCTTC.

The V gene is TRBV30, the J gene TRBJ2-3, with TRBD2 matching 8 bases. The CDR3 totals 14 residues. From germline, CDR1 is GTSNPN and CDR2 SVGIG (reference sequence). V lost 3 bases and J lost 4; bases outside the gene matches: 6. As DNA, the CDR3 is TGTGCCTGGAGGCGGCTAGCGGGCCCAGATACGCAGTATTTT. The encoded protein is CAWRRLAGPDTQYF.

This clone was seen at least ten times. The gene calls are TRBV7-9 and TRBJ2-5; D gene unclear. There are 13 residues in the CDR3. V lost 4 bases and J lost 7, with 13 bases in between. Germline V gene lookup returns CDR1 SEHNR and CDR2 FQNEAQ (reference sequence). Here the CDR3 DNA reads TGTGCCAGCAGCTCGGCCTGGGCCGTGACCCAGTACTTC. Residues: CASSSAWAVTQYF.

Remarks on this clone: Other DNA sequences in this specimen translate into the identical CDR3. J is TRBJ2-5 and V is TRBV5-1; D call uncertain. The CDR3 totals 11 residues. The V and J ends lost 4 bases and 2 bases respectively, with 3 bases between them. Germline CDR1 is SGHRS and CDR2 is YFSETQ. The DNA for the CDR3 is TGCGCCAGCAGCACACAAGAGACCCAGTACTTC. It yields the protein CASSTQETQYF.

CDR3 loop: CASSLERRVNSPLHF. CDR3 nucleotides: TGCGCCAGCAGCTTGGAAAGGAGGGTCAATTCACCCCTCCACTTT. The J gene is TRBJ1-6, the V gene TRBV5-1; D is ambiguous. The CDR3 has 15 residues. V was pared by 0 bases and J by 7 bases, with 11 bases between. Germline V gene data show CDR1 as SGHRS and CDR2 as YFSETQ.

This clone was detected only a few times. The chain employs TRBV27 and TRBJ2-5; TRBD1 matches 7 bases. V dropped 3 bases and J dropped 3; count of bases not matched to a gene: 7. Germline assignment: CDR1 MNHEY and CDR2 SMNVEV (reference sequence). The CDR3 consists of 15 residues. DNA for the CDR3: TGTGCCAGCAGTTTGTTCAGGGGGAGTGAAGAGACCCAGTACTTC. Protein: CASSLFRGSEETQYF.